This T cell receptor beta chain stems from a study of cytomegalovirus exposure and HLA in healthy donors. Amplification used 60 Vbeta primers and 13 Jbeta primers. TCRdb's copy holds only in-frame clones and misses some; the assay was immunoSEQ multiplex PCR. Of over 110,000 clones in the sample, approximately 80% were seen once. V shed 3 bases and J 4 bases; nucleotides not matched to a gene: 9. The CDR3 is 15 amino acids. The germline gives CDR1 SEHNR, CDR2 FQNEAQ (reference sequence). The receptor comes from a woman in her forties in good health and CMV-seropositive. The rearrangement links TRBV7-9 to TRBJ2-7; 7 bases are a match to TRBD1. Sequencing was done on a sample of PBMCs. The CDR3 spells CASSFDRAAVYEQYF. Written as DNA, the CDR3 is TGTGCCAGCAGCTTTGACAGGGCGGCTGTTTACGAGCAGTACTTC.